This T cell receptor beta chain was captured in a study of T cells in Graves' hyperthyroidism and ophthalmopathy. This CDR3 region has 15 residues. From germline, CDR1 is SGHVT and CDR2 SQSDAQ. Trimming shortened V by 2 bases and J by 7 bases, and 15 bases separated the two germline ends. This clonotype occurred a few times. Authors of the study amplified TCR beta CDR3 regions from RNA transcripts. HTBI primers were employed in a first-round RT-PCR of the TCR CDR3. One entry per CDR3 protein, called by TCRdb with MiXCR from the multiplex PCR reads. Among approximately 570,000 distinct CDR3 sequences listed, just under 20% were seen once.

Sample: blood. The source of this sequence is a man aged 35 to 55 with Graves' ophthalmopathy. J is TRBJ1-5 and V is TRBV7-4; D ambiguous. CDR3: CASSLPPPVGQPQHF. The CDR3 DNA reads TGTGCCAGCAGCTTACCCCCCCCTGTGGGGCAGCCCCAGCATTTT.